This T cell receptor (beta chain) was sequenced in a study of shared clonotypes between healthy human individuals. Study details: Each donor contributed plates that comprised three CD4 naive, three CD4 memory, two CD8 naive and one CD8 memory.

A note on this clone: Its antigen is undetermined.

From CD4+ cells came CD45RA+ naive and CD45RA-negative memory subsets. CDR1 and CDR2 (germline): MGHDK, SYGVNS. The CDR3 length is 16 residues. Between the trimmed V and J ends, which lost 3 bases and 7 bases, there was a span of 19 bases. Study outcomes and limitations: Estimated richness was generally greater in naive than memory subsets.

This table comes from immunoSEQ multiplex PCR, and its TCRdb copy is limited to in-frame clones, with some not included. This table has under 1,900,000 clones, approximately 98.5% appearing once. The chain links TRBV25-1 to TRBJ2-1, with D tentatively TRBD1 or TRBD2 (6 bases each). The source is a man aged 25-40 years in good health. Specimen: naive CD4+ T cells sorted from blood. Subset in this sample: CD45RA+ positively selected. CDR3: CASSEARGRFGNEQFF. CDR3 nucleotide sequence: TGTGCCAGCAGTGAGGCCCGGGGGCGTTTTGGGAATGAGCAGTTCTTC.